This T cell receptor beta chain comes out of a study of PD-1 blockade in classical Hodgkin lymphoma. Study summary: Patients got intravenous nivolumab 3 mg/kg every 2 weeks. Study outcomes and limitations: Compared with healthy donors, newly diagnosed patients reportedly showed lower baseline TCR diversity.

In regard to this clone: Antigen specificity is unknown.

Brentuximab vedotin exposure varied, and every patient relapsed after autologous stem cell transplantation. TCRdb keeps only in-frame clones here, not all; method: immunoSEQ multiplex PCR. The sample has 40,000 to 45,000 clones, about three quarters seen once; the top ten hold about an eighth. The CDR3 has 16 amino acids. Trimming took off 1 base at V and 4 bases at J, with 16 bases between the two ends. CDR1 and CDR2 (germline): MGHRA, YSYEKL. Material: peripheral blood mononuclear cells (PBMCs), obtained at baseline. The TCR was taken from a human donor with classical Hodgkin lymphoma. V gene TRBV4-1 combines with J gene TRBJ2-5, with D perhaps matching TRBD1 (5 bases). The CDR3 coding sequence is TGCGCCAGCAGCCAAGGGACACCAGAAGGTAGAGAGACCCAGTACTTC. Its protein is CASSQGTPEGRETQYF.